What follows are 21 T cell receptor beta chains derived from one specimen sequenced in a study of shared clonotypes between healthy human individuals. The table came from immunoSEQ multiplex PCR; TCRdb's copy has only in-frame clones and leaves some out. The sample consists of 950,000 to 1,100,000 clones, roughly 75% of them appearing once. Sequencing was performed on memory CD4+ T cells sorted from blood. Indicated subset: CD45RA-negative fraction. All receptors come from a man younger than 30 in good health.

This clone occurred a few times. This rearrangement joins TRBV7-3 to TRBJ2-1; 8 bases line up with TRBD2. The CDR3 sequence is 14 residues long. Germline V lookup: CDR1 SGHTA, CDR2 FQGTGA. Trimming removed 4 bases from V and 6 bases from J; junction bases left unmatched: 5. The CDR3 protein is CASSSSGGLNEQFF. The CDR3 nucleotides read TGTGCCAGCAGCTCCAGCGGGGGTCTCAATGAGCAGTTCTTC.

This chain connects TRBV2 to TRBJ1-2; TRBD1 matches 8 bases. The CDR3 is 14 amino acids. V shed 4 bases, J shed 8 bases, and the junction held 9 bases outside the gene matches. The germline gives CDR1 SNHLY, CDR2 FYNNEI. CDR3 in DNA: TGTGCCAGCAGTGCCAGGGGGCGATCGAAAGGCTACACCTTC. Translated: CASSARGRSKGYTF.

The rearrangement uses TRBV5-1 and TRBJ1-2, with D maybe TRBD1 (6 bases). Germline V gives CDR1 SGHRS, CDR2 YFSETQ. CDR3 length equals 13 residues. V lost 6 bases and J 4 bases, leaving 13 bases between the germline ends. CDR3 sequence reads: CASTETGSYGYTF. DNA of the CDR3: TGCGCCAGCACCGAGACAGGAAGCTATGGCTACACCTTC.

CDR3 bases: TGTGCCAGCAGCTCCCTGGGGGGGGTCAAAGAAAAACTGTTTTTT. Translated: CASSSLGGVKEKLFF. This chain uses TRBV7-9 with TRBJ1-4; tentatively, D is TRBD1 (5 bases). Germline assignment: CDR1 SEHNR and CDR2 FQNEAQ (reference sequence). The CDR3 is 15 amino acids. The ends were cut back, 4 bases at V and 8 bases at J, with 17 bases in the middle. The full variable domain, completed using reference TRBV7-9 and TRBJ1-4, is DTGVSQNPRHKITKRGQNVTFRCDPISEHNRLYWYRQTLGQGPEFLTYFQNEAQLEKSRLLSDRFSAERPKGSFSTLEIQRTEQGDSAMYLCASSSLGGVKEKLFFGSGTQLSVL.

The chain uses TRBV19 and TRBJ1-5; D not resolved. Deletions cut 3 bases from V and 2 bases from J, with 8 bases between. This CDR3 spans 14 amino acids. Germline loops: CDR1 LNHDA, CDR2 SQIVND (reference sequence). CDR3 coding DNA: TGTGCCAGTAGTATGGCGGGTGGCAATCAGCCCCAGCATTTT. Translated, it gives CASSMAGGNQPQHF.

V is TRBV7-9 and J is TRBJ2-1, with 7 bases lining up with TRBD1. The germline V gene has CDR1 SEHNR and CDR2 FQNEAQ (reference sequence). The trim removed 5 bases at V and 6 bases at J, leaving 4 bases unmatched. The CDR3 is made up of 13 amino acids. CDR3 nucleotide sequence: TGTGCCAGCAGCGGACGACAGGGCAATGAGCAGTTCTTC. Translating gives CASSGRQGNEQFF.

This clone was counted only a few times. V usage is TRBV9 and J usage is TRBJ1-1, with D maybe TRBD1 (6 bases). Trimming shortened V by 3 bases and J by 0 bases, and 12 bases separated the two germline ends. This CDR3 contains 15 residues. Germline V CDR1 and CDR2: SGDLS, YYNGEE. The CDR3 DNA sequence: TGTGCCAGCAGCGCACAGGGCAACCTGAACACTGAAGCTTTCTTT. It codes for CASSAQGNLNTEAFF.

This clone has at least ten counts. The chain couples TRBV6-4 to TRBJ1-2; TRBD1 matches 8 bases. Germline V lookup: CDR1 MRHNA, CDR2 SNTAGT. The junction had 9 bases not matched to a gene; V was cut back by 10 bases and J by 8 bases. The CDR3 covers 12 residues. CDR3 residues: CATPDRAGGYTF. The CDR3 coding sequence is TGTGCCACCCCGGACAGGGCGGGCGGCTACACCTTC.

This clone has just a few counts. This rearrangement joins TRBV19 to TRBJ1-5, with TRBD1 matching 7 bases. V dropped 3 bases and J dropped 7; count of bases not matched to a gene: 9. The CDR3 is 15 residues long. Per the germline V gene, CDR1 is LNHDA and CDR2 is SQIVND (reference sequence). CDR3 region: CASSINHRGRQPQHF. Here the CDR3 DNA reads TGTGCCAGTAGTATTAACCACAGGGGCAGACAGCCCCAGCATTTT.

This chain uses TRBV7-2 with TRBJ2-5; possibly TRBD2 for D (6 bases). Germline V gene sequence: CDR1 SGHTA, CDR2 FQGNSA. The CDR3 covers 14 residues. V was clipped by 5 bases and J by 4 bases, with 14 bases between them. The CDR3 sequence: CASSPRLVGETQYF. CDR3 bases: TGTGCCAGCAGCCCCAGACTAGTCGGAGAGACCCAGTACTTC.

This clone was counted a single time. DNA for the CDR3: TGTGCCAGCAGCTTAACAGGGAGTAACTATGGCTACACCTTC. Translating it yields CASSLTGSNYGYTF. The V and J genes are TRBV7-8 and TRBJ1-2; maybe TRBD1 (6 bases). Trimming removed 2 bases at V and 1 base at J, with 8 bases between. CDR3 length equals 14 residues. Per the germline V gene, CDR1 is SGHVS and CDR2 is FQNEAQ.

The table lists this clone with a count of one. The gene calls are TRBV6-5 and TRBJ2-7; 7 nucleotides match TRBD1. Unmatched junction bases numbered 5, after V lost 0 bases and J lost 3 bases. The CDR3 loop spans 15 amino acids. The germline gives CDR1 MNHEY, CDR2 SVGAGI. CDR3 bases: TGTGCCAGCAGTTACTCGAGGGACAGTCTCTACGAGCAGTACTTC. Translated, it gives CASSYSRDSLYEQYF.

This chain uses TRBV10-1 with TRBJ2-3, with TRBD2 identical over 10 bases. Trimming removed 6 bases from V and 1 base from J; junction bases left unmatched: 7. There are 16 residues in the CDR3. The germline CDR1 and CDR2 sequences are WNHNN and SYGVQD (reference sequence). The chain's CDR3 is CASSPGTSVRTDTQYF. The CDR3 nucleotides are TGCGCCAGCAGCCCCGGGACTAGCGTACGCACAGATACGCAGTATTTT.

V usage is TRBV7-2 and J usage is TRBJ2-5; no definite D call. V dropped 5 bases and J dropped 14 bases, with 15 bases sitting between them. The CDR3 has 11 amino acids. In germline, CDR1 is SGHTA, CDR2 FQGNSA. CDR3 region: CASSLGGSKYF. DNA of the CDR3: TGTGCCAGCAGCCTAGGTGGTAGCAAATACTTC.

The chain employs TRBV19 and TRBJ1-1; weak D call: TRBD1 (6 bases). The CDR3 spans 14 residues. The germline V gene has CDR1 LNHDA and CDR2 SQIVND (reference sequence). The germline V and J ends were trimmed by 6 bases and 1 base, with 12 bases remaining between them. CDR3 sequence reads: CASSPDSQNTEAFF. The CDR3 region has the DNA TGTGCCAGTAGCCCGGACAGCCAGAACACTGAAGCTTTCTTT.

This clone has just one count. The chain employs TRBV2 and TRBJ2-5; 9 bases fit TRBD2. The V gene end was trimmed by 8 bases and the J gene end by 5 bases; junction bases not matched to a gene: 12. Per germline, CDR1 SNHLY and CDR2 FYNNEI. This CDR3 comprises 15 residues. CDR3 in amino acids: CASVIAGAPGETQYF. CDR3 in DNA: TGTGCCAGCGTCATAGCGGGAGCCCCGGGGGAGACCCAGTACTTC.

There are many counts of this clone. The rearrangement uses TRBV18 and TRBJ1-1; a weak D match, TRBD1 (5 bases). The CDR3 length is 13 residues. With 2 bases removed from V and 7 bases from J, the gap between germline ends came to 11 bases. Germline values: CDR1 KGHSH, CDR2 LQKENI. CDR3: CASSPLKGLEAFF. The CDR3 DNA is TGTGCCAGCTCACCATTAAAGGGGCTTGAAGCTTTCTTT.

With respect to this clone: Germline is not matched at one junction end, which may reflect a read error. The chain is built from TRBV5-8 and TRBJ1-5, with 10 bases identical to TRBD1. The germline V gene has CDR1 SGHTS and CDR2 YDEGEE. The CDR3 has 16 residues. CDR3 sequence (DNA): TGTGCCAGCAGTTTGGACAGGGGGTTATTGGTGCAGCCCCAGCATTTT. Translation: CASSLDRGLLVQPQHF.

This clone was counted ten times or more. The chain has TRBV9 and TRBJ1-3, with 10 nucleotides matching TRBD1. The V and J ends lost 4 bases and 11 bases, in that order; junction bases with no gene match: 12. Per the germline V gene, CDR1 is SGDLS and CDR2 is YYNGEE. This CDR3 region has 15 residues. The DNA for the CDR3 is TGTGCCAGCAGCCTCACACCCGGGACAGGGGAAGCCATATATTTT. It specifies CASSLTPGTGEAIYF.

The V and J genes are TRBV5-4 and TRBJ1-3; no definite D call. With 4 bases removed from V and 0 bases from J, the gap between germline ends came to 14 bases. CDR3 size: 16 residues. The germline gives CDR1 SGHNT, CDR2 YYREEE (reference sequence). The CDR3 reads CASSQTVFNSGNTIYF. CDR3 nucleotides: TGTGCCAGCAGCCAAACGGTCTTTAACTCTGGAAACACCATATATTTT. The variable domain in full, completed from reference TRBV5-4 and TRBJ1-3, reads ETGVTQSPTHLIKTRGQQVTLRCSSQSGHNTVSWYQQALGQGPQFIFQYYREEENGRGNFPPRFSGLQFPNYSSELNVNALELDDSALYLCASSQTVFNSGNTIYFGEGSWLTVV.

About this clone itself: This may be a read error: a much more frequent sequence differs by one nucleotide. The rearrangement joins TRBV4-3 to TRBJ2-1, with 16 bases lining up with TRBD2. The CDR3 is 16 residues long. Germline assignment: CDR1 LGHNA and CDR2 YSLEER. CDR3 amino acids: CAGSLGTSGRAGEQFF. CDR3 coding DNA: TGCGCCGGCAGCCTCGGGACTAGCGGGAGGGCGGGTGAGCAGTTCTTC.